One TCR beta chain is described in this entry. Original handling: Amplifying reference gene primers gave estimates of nucleated cell counts. Libraries were prepared by immunoSEQ multiplex PCR; TCRdb keeps only in-frame clonotypes and omits some of them. V, J and clone size derive from that table, while D and trimming were established from the DNA sequence. The sample lists about 26,000 clones, about nine tenths occurring once. The data were taken from a study of blood T cell repertoires in COVID-19. The CDR3 contains 15 residues. V dropped 0 bases and J dropped 5 bases, with 14 bases sitting between them. The germline gives CDR1 SGHKS, CDR2 YYEKEE (reference sequence).

The sequencing sample was made of peripheral blood. V gene TRBV5-5 combines with J gene TRBJ1-2; no clear D gene. The TCR originated in a human donor in a cohort sampled during active COVID-19. This chain's CDR3 is CASSLGASGIYGYTF. Written as DNA, the CDR3 is TGTGCCAGCAGCTTGGGGGCCTCGGGGATATATGGCTACACCTTC.